The clone carrying this T cell receptor beta chain was found once. Per germline, CDR1 SGHRS and CDR2 YFSETQ. The CDR3 sequence is 15 residues long. V dropped 4 bases and J dropped 5 bases, with 18 bases sitting between them. Within the 2 weeks before study entry, each person in the exposed group met a COVID-19 case. TCRdb's copy holds only in-frame clones and misses some; the assay was immunoSEQ multiplex PCR. Counted here are approximately 150,000 clones, roughly 83% occurring once; the ten biggest clones make up roughly 5.6%. This record belongs to a study of blood T cell repertoires in COVID-19. This chain joins TRBV5-1 and TRBJ1-1; a weak D match, TRBD1 (6 bases). The sequenced material came from PBMCs or T cells enriched from blood (not recorded which). The source of this sequence is a man in his 70s who had been exposed to COVID-19. CDR3 sequence: CASSIQGAGGTEAFF. The DNA of the CDR3 is TGCGCCAGCAGCATACAGGGAGCAGGTGGTACTGAAGCTTTCTTT.